One and the same sample provided the 27 T cell receptor beta chains below, sequenced in a study of molecular identifiers for immune sequencing clone quantification. TCRdb used MiXCR to reprocess the PCR reads, holding one entry per CDR3 protein. The sample lists about 510,000 distinct CDR3 sequences, around 23% seen once, with approximately 0.8% in the top ten. Material for sequencing was naive CD8+ T cells from blood, with Jurkat cell RNA spiked in. As to subset: FACS-sorted CD8+CD4-CCR7+CD45RA+ naive T cells. The receptors come from a human donor in good health. Some libraries in this study had Jurkat cell RNA spiked in.

The sample holds many counts of this clonotype. V usage is TRBV7-3 and J usage is TRBJ2-1; D tentatively fits TRBD1 or TRBD2 (5 bases each). The V gene lost 1 base and the J gene lost 1 base, with 11 bases spanning the gap. The germline V gene encodes CDR1 SGHTA and CDR2 FQGTGA. The length of the CDR3 is 16 residues. The DNA for the CDR3 is TGTGCCAGCAGCTTAAGAGGGACCCTTTCCTACAATGAGCAGTTCTTC. Its translation is CASSLRGTLSYNEQFF.

Remarks on this clonotype: At one end the junction does not follow the germline gene, possibly because of a read error. The gene calls are TRBV29-1 and TRBJ2-1; TRBD2 agrees at 13 bases. The length of the CDR3 is 15 residues. Germline V gene sequence: CDR1 SQVTM, CDR2 ANQGSEA. The CDR3 loop is CSVETGTSGINGQFF. In DNA, the CDR3 is TGCAGCGTTGAGACCGGGACTAGCGGGATTAATGGGCAGTTCTTC.

A note on this clonotype: This may come from a read error, since a much larger clone is one base off. The chain links TRBV27 to TRBJ2-1; D ambiguous. The CDR3 loop spans 15 amino acids. Germline V gene lookup returns CDR1 MNHEY and CDR2 SMNVEV (reference sequence). In DNA, the CDR3 is TGTACCAGCAGTCCCATCCCCGCAGATTACAATGAGCAGTTCTTC. Residues: CTSSPIPADYNEQFF.

This clonotype has more than one count but fewer than ten. The chain carries TRBV12-3 or TRBV12-4 and TRBJ2-1, with 11 nucleotides matching TRBD2. The CDR3 length is 15 residues. Unmatched junction bases numbered 10, after V lost 5 bases and J lost 10 bases. DNA of the CDR3: TGTGCCAGCAGTGCACCCCTAGCGGGAGGTTGGGAGCAGTTCTTC. It encodes CASSAPLAGGWEQFF.

This clonotype showed up many times. CDR3 DNA: TGTGCCAGCAGCCACCGGTACTACGAGCAGTACTTC. Translated: CASSHRYYEQYF. The chain is built from TRBV6-2 or TRBV6-3 and TRBJ2-7; D is ambiguous. V was clipped by 6 bases and J by 3 bases, with 9 bases between them. Germline V CDR1 and CDR2: MNHEY, SVGEGT. CDR3 length: 12 amino acids.

This chain connects TRBV6-2 or TRBV6-3 to TRBJ2-3; 8 nucleotides line up with TRBD2. Germline V CDR1 and CDR2: MNHEY, SVGEGT. The CDR3 has 17 residues. V was clipped by 0 bases and J by 6 bases; unmatched bases: 11. Written as DNA, the CDR3 is TGTGCCAGCAGTTACTCAGCACTAGCGGCGGTTCGGGATACGCAGTATTTT. Encoded protein: CASSYSALAAVRDTQYF.

The chain couples TRBV13 to TRBJ2-7; 10 positions match TRBD1. This CDR3 has 15 residues. CDR1 PRHDT and CDR2 FYEKMQ come from the germline V gene (reference sequence). V shed 5 bases and J 2 bases; nucleotides not matched to a gene: 6. The CDR3 sequence is CASSPRDRGPYEQYF. The CDR3 DNA sequence: TGTGCCAGCAGCCCGAGGGACAGGGGACCCTACGAGCAGTACTTC.

This clonotype was seen only a few times. The V and J genes are TRBV28 and TRBJ2-7; D is possibly TRBD1 (5 bases). Germline lookup yields CDR1 MDHEN and CDR2 SYDVKM. Trimming pared 3 bases from V and 4 bases from J, leaving 19 bases between. CDR3 length: 16 amino acids. CDR3 region: CASSFPQASAWYEQYF. The DNA of the CDR3 is TGTGCCAGCAGTTTCCCACAGGCTTCCGCTTGGTACGAGCAGTACTTC.

This clonotype showed up many times. The rearrangement links TRBV20-1 to TRBJ2-3; no definite D call. The CDR3 is 12 amino acids. Germline V gives CDR1 DFQATT, CDR2 SNEGSKA (reference sequence). V was clipped by 4 bases and J by 2 bases, with 7 bases between them. The CDR3 here is CSAIWVTDTQYF. The CDR3 region has the DNA TGCAGTGCTATATGGGTCACAGATACGCAGTATTTT.

This clonotype was found a few times. The rearrangement joins TRBV7-9 to TRBJ2-7; no clear D gene. The germline V gene has CDR1 SEHNR and CDR2 FQNEAQ (reference sequence). Trimming took off 0 bases at V and 2 bases at J, with 5 bases between the two ends. The CDR3 contains 13 residues. The CDR3 here is CASSLAFAYEQYF. The DNA of the CDR3 is TGTGCCAGCAGCTTAGCGTTCGCCTACGAGCAGTACTTC.

This chain connects TRBV6-2 or TRBV6-3 to TRBJ1-1; tentative D call: TRBD1 (5 bases). The germline V gene encodes CDR1 MNHEY and CDR2 SVGEGT. This CDR3 comprises 18 residues. Trimming left V 6 bases short and J 0 bases short, with 23 bases between. CDR3 coding DNA: TGTGCCAGCAGCCGGGCTCAGGCAGGGTATGCTCTGAACACTGAAGCTTTCTTT. This encodes CASSRAQAGYALNTEAFF.

J is TRBJ1-3 and V is TRBV5-6; D not resolved. CDR1 is SGHDT, CDR2 YYEEEE, per germline. V shed 2 bases and J shed 0 bases, with 15 bases lying between them. The CDR3 is 17 amino acids. CDR3 nucleotide sequence: TGTGCCAGCAGCTTTGGGCCAGGACCGGACTCTGGAAACACCATATATTTT. Translating gives CASSFGPGPDSGNTIYF.

As for this clonotype: At one boundary the junction diverges from the germline segment, which might be a read error. V usage is TRBV14 and J usage is TRBJ2-2; D remains ambiguous. The CDR3 has 17 residues. Per the germline V gene, CDR1 is SGHDN and CDR2 is FVKESK. The CDR3 protein is CASSEERTLSGTGELFF. CDR3 DNA sequence: TGTGCCAGCAGCGAAGAAAGGACCCTTAGTGGGACCGGGGAGCTGTTTTTT.

Points on this clonotype: At one end the junction does not follow the germline gene, possibly because of a read error. This chain connects TRBV4-3 to TRBJ1-6; D call uncertain. The germline V gene has CDR1 LGHNA and CDR2 YSLEER. This CDR3 has 15 amino acids. CDR3 loop: CVSSQVSLRRSPLHF. CDR3 bases: TGCGTCAGCAGCCAAGTATCTTTACGGCGATCACCCCTCCACTTT.

In the case of this clonotype: One end of the junction varies from germline; a read error may be responsible. The chain carries TRBV12-3 or TRBV12-4 and TRBJ2-7; D is unclear. The CDR3 has 13 amino acids. For the CDR3, the DNA is TGTGCCGGCAGTTTAGTCGGTGTAGGGGAGCAGTACTTC. Residues: CAGSLVGVGEQYF.

This clonotype occurred many times. J is TRBJ2-7 and V is TRBV4-3; TRBD1 might be the D (6 bases). There are 14 residues in the CDR3. The V gene's germline CDR1 is LGHNA and CDR2 YSLEER. V gave up 0 bases and J gave up 6 bases, with 12 bases separating them. Here the CDR3 DNA reads TGCGCCAGCAGCCAAGACACAGGGTTCGGCGAGCAGTACTTC. This gives the protein CASSQDTGFGEQYF.

V and J are TRBV4-1 and TRBJ1-3; 8 bases agree with TRBD1. CDR3 length equals 16 residues. V was pared by 5 bases and J by 4 bases, with 10 bases of the junction left unmatched. Germline V gene data show CDR1 as MGHRA and CDR2 as YSYEKL. As DNA, the CDR3 is TGCGCCAGCAGCTACTCAACCGGGACAGGAGGAAACACCATATATTTT. Translating gives CASSYSTGTGGNTIYF.

This clonotype has a handful of counts. The chain is built from TRBV19 and TRBJ1-3, with a tentative D call TRBD1 (5 bases). Deletions cut 3 bases from V and 1 base from J, with 13 bases between. The CDR3 length is 16 residues. CDR1 and CDR2 from the germline V gene are LNHDA and SQIVND (reference sequence). The CDR3 loop is CASSINPRVSGNTIYF. CDR3 sequence (DNA): TGTGCCAGTAGTATTAATCCCAGGGTTTCTGGAAACACCATATATTTT.

J is TRBJ2-5 and V is TRBV6-1; no firm D call. Germline loops: CDR1 MNHNS, CDR2 SASEGT. The CDR3 runs 13 residues. Trimming left V 3 bases short and J 1 base short, with 6 bases between. CDR3 nucleotide sequence: TGTGCCAGCAGTGACTGGATCCAAGAGACCCAGTACTTC. This codes for CASSDWIQETQYF.

This clonotype was counted only a few times. V is TRBV4-3 and J is TRBJ2-7; a possible D gene is TRBD1 (5 bases). V was clipped by 0 bases and J by 2 bases, with 11 bases between them. The CDR3 has 15 amino acids. CDR1 LGHNA and CDR2 YSLEER come from the germline V gene. The chain's CDR3 is CASSQDMAGTYEQYF. The CDR3 nucleotides read TGCGCCAGCAGCCAAGATATGGCAGGGACCTACGAGCAGTACTTC.

Concerning this clonotype itself: Given a much more abundant clone one base away, this may be a read error. The CDR3 nucleotides are TGTGCCAGCAGCGATCCGGGACTAGCTGGTTACGCGCAGTACTTC. It is translated as CASSDPGLAGYAQYF. The rearrangement joins TRBV7-9 to TRBJ2-7; TRBD2 aligns across 9 bases. CDR1 SEHNR and CDR2 FQNEAQ come from the germline V gene (reference sequence). The CDR3 is 15 residues long.

The rearrangement links TRBV6-6 to TRBJ1-3; D ambiguous. Trimming removed 5 bases from V and 0 bases from J, with 8 bases in between. Germline values: CDR1 MNHNY, CDR2 SVGAGI (reference sequence). The CDR3 is 14 residues long. CDR3 DNA: TGTGCCAGCAGTACCGATCCCTCTGGAAACACCATATATTTT. The encoded protein is CASSTDPSGNTIYF.

A remark on this clonotype: Relative to the germline gene, one junction end is altered; a read error may explain this. The chain is built from TRBV6-5 and TRBJ2-7; the D gene is possibly TRBD1 (6 bases). In germline, CDR1 is MNHEY, CDR2 SVGAGI. This CDR3 has 15 residues. CDR3 protein: CASSHSSRGTYEQYF. The CDR3 DNA follows: TGTGCCAGCAGTCACTCTTCCAGGGGAACCTACGAGCAGTACTTC.

For this clonotype: One junction end does not reproduce the germline sequence, and a read error may be involved. This sequence joins TRBV7-6 and TRBJ2-3; D not resolved. This CDR3 spans 15 amino acids. Looked up from germline, CDR1 is SGHVS and CDR2 is FNYEAQ. This chain's CDR3 is CASGLELTSTDTQYF. CDR3 coding DNA: TGTGCCAGCGGCTTAGAATTAACTAGCACAGATACGCAGTATTTT.

The V call is TRBV30, the J call TRBJ1-5, with TRBD1 matching over 7 bases. This CDR3 comprises 14 residues. The germline CDR1 and CDR2 sequences are GTSNPN and SVGIG (reference sequence). J was trimmed by 6 bases and V by 0 bases; bases with no gene match: 5. The CDR3, as DNA: TGTGCCTGGAGTGTTGGGCAGGGGGTTCAGCCCCAGCATTTT. Translation gives CAWSVGQGVQPQHF.

The rearrangement links TRBV7-2 to TRBJ2-2, with 8 positions matching TRBD1. Germline loops: CDR1 SGHTA, CDR2 FQGNSA. The length of the CDR3 is 17 residues. Germline trimming cut 0 bases from V and 7 bases from J; bases unmatched to any gene: 10. The CDR3 reads CASSLAYGQGQDGELFF. CDR3 sequence (DNA): TGTGCCAGCAGCTTAGCGTACGGACAGGGACAGGACGGGGAGCTGTTTTTT.

This clonotype was seen a few times. The chain has TRBV4-2 and TRBJ2-7; 8 nucleotides agree with TRBD2. The J segment lost 6 bases and the V segment lost 1 base, leaving 8 bases of the junction unmatched. Germline CDR1 LGHNA, CDR2 YNFKEQ. CDR3 size: 15 residues. The CDR3 DNA reads TGTGCCAGCAGCCAAGCGTTCCAGCGGGAGATCGAGCAGTACTTC. It translates to CASSQAFQREIEQYF.